This TCR beta chain stems from a study of shared clonotypes between healthy human individuals. Study-wide context: CD4 naive and memory got three plates each, CD8 naive two, CD8 memory one.

Produced via immunoSEQ multiplex PCR; TCRdb's table is partial and in-frame only. Of 2 million to 2.5 million clones in the sample, approximately 94% are singletons; the top ten hold roughly 0.13%. Trimming removed 6 bases at V and 4 bases at J, with 14 bases between. The CDR3 is made up of 14 amino acids. Germline CDR1 reads MRHNA; CDR2 reads SNTAGT. This rearrangement joins TRBV6-4 to TRBJ2-3; D is undetermined. This receptor was identified in a man younger than 35 in good health. What was sequenced was naive CD4+ T cells sorted from blood. Subset defined: CD45RA+ positively selected. CDR3 nucleotides: TGTGCCAGCAGCCCGGGCCTACCCCCAGATACGCAGTATTTT. Amino acids: CASSPGLPPDTQYF.